These 21 T cell receptor beta chains came from one sample sequenced in a study of T cells after yellow fever vaccination. TCRdb processed the 5' RACE reads anew with MiXCR; each CDR3 protein has one entry. The sample yields hundreds of thousands of distinct CDR3 sequences, approximately 18% seen once. Source: PBMCs, taken before the yellow fever booster vaccination. Receptors originate from a man aged 18 to 30 who received the YFV17D yellow fever vaccine.

In this sample, this clonotype turned up a few times. This chain links TRBV4-1 with TRBJ2-3; D gene uncertain. This CDR3 has 16 residues. Trimming removed 3 bases at V and 0 bases at J, with 13 bases between. CDR1 and CDR2 from the germline V gene are MGHRA and YSYEKL. CDR3 residues: CASSHDPTTSTDTQYF. As DNA, the CDR3 is TGCGCCAGCAGCCACGACCCCACAACTAGCACAGATACGCAGTATTTT.

This clonotype was seen more than once but under ten times. J is TRBJ2-3 and V is TRBV3-1; a weak D match, TRBD1 (5 bases). The CDR3 contains 14 residues. The germline V and J ends were trimmed by 7 bases and 3 bases, with 14 bases remaining between them. The germline gives CDR1 LGHDT, CDR2 YNNKEL (reference sequence). CDR3 coding DNA: TGTGCCAGCACCGGGCCTCCAGGGACAGATACGCAGTATTTT. Its translation is CASTGPPGTDTQYF.

Only a few counts were recorded for this clonotype. Here the CDR3 DNA reads TGTGCCAGCAGCATATGGGCCGGTAATGAAAAACTGTTTTTT. This encodes CASSIWAGNEKLFF. The chain employs TRBV6-5 and TRBJ1-4; D not certain. From germline, CDR1 is MNHEY and CDR2 SVGAGI. V lost 6 bases to trimming and J lost 4 bases, with 12 bases between them. The CDR3 totals 14 residues.

The chain links TRBV5-1 to TRBJ2-3; a possible D gene is TRBD1 (6 bases). Trimming left V 5 bases short and J 0 bases short, with 16 bases between. From germline, CDR1 is SGHRS and CDR2 YFSETQ. CDR3 length: 16 residues. The CDR3 region is CASSLFRDISTDTQYF. The CDR3 region has the DNA TGCGCCAGCAGTTTGTTCCGGGACATTAGCACAGATACGCAGTATTTT.

In its sample, this clonotype was seen once. One junction end does not reproduce the germline sequence, and a read error may be involved. The genes are TRBV15 and TRBJ2-5; D may correspond to TRBD1 or TRBD2 (6 bases each). The length of the CDR3 is 14 residues. Germline V gene sequence: CDR1 LNHNV, CDR2 YYDKDF (reference sequence). DNA of the CDR3: TGTGCCACCAGCAGAGGGGGGGCCCAAGAGACCCAGCACTTC. Its protein is CATSRGGAQETQHF. Full variable domain (missing parts from reference TRBV15 and TRBJ2-5): DAMVIQNPRYQVTQFGKPVTLSCSQTLNHNVMYWYQQKSSQAPKLLFHYYDKDFNNEADTPDNFQSRRPNTSFCFLDIRSPGLGDTAMYLCATSRGGAQETQHFGPGTRLLVL.

This clonotype has more than one count but fewer than ten. J is TRBJ1-2 and V is TRBV6-5; D is ambiguous. The V and J ends lost 0 bases and 8 bases respectively, with 13 bases between them. The germline V gene has CDR1 MNHEY and CDR2 SVGAGI. The CDR3 consists of 14 residues. As DNA, the CDR3 is TGTGCCAGCAGTTACTCTCGCGCCTCTTCCGGCTACACCTTC. Protein sequence: CASSYSRASSGYTF.

The rearrangement links TRBV7-9 to TRBJ2-7; TRBD1 might be the D (6 bases). The CDR3 sequence is 15 residues long. V lost 5 bases and J 0 bases, leaving 14 bases between the germline ends. Germline lookup yields CDR1 SEHNR and CDR2 FQNEAQ (reference sequence). The CDR3 protein is CASSGRQDSSYEQYF. In DNA form, the CDR3 reads TGTGCCAGCAGCGGTAGACAGGATAGCTCCTACGAGCAGTACTTC. The whole variable domain, filled in from reference TRBV7-9 and TRBJ2-7, reads DTGVSQNPRHKITKRGQNVTFRCDPISEHNRLYWYRQTLGQGPEFLTYFQNEAQLEKSRLLSDRFSAERPKGSFSTLEIQRTEQGDSAMYLCASSGRQDSSYEQYFGPGTRLTVT.

This clonotype has a handful of counts. J is TRBJ1-4 and V is TRBV6-6; 7 nucleotides agree with TRBD1. Germline trimming cut 5 bases from V and 8 bases from J; bases unmatched to any gene: 8. The CDR3 totals 14 residues. Germline loops: CDR1 MNHNY, CDR2 SVGAGI (reference sequence). The CDR3 protein is CASSRQGLGEKLFF. In DNA form, the CDR3 reads TGTGCCAGCAGTCGACAGGGATTGGGAGAAAAACTGTTTTTT.

In this sample, this clonotype turned up many times. The V and J genes are TRBV27 and TRBJ2-7; no definite D call. Germline loops: CDR1 MNHEY, CDR2 SMNVEV (reference sequence). V was pared by 5 bases and J by 0 bases, with 8 bases between. This CDR3 is 13 amino acids long. The CDR3 region has the DNA TGTGCCAGCAGTGCAGGCCTCTCCTACGAGCAGTACTTC. Amino acid sequence: CASSAGLSYEQYF.

This clonotype was observed a handful of times. V is TRBV11-2 and J is TRBJ2-1; 11 bases match TRBD2. With V trimmed by 1 base and J by 3 bases, 8 bases remained unmatched. This CDR3 has 18 amino acids. Germline CDR1 and CDR2: SGHAT and FQNNGV. CDR3: CASSLGVSGGAIYNEQFF. The CDR3 nucleotides read TGTGCCAGCAGCTTAGGGGTTAGCGGGGGGGCTATCTACAATGAGCAGTTCTTC.

The chain recombines TRBV12-3 or TRBV12-4 with TRBJ2-2, with D possibly being TRBD1 (6 bases). The V gene lost 6 bases and the J gene lost 1 base, with 9 bases spanning the gap. CDR3 size: 14 residues. The CDR3 DNA is TGTGCCAGCAGGAGGGGACAGAACACCGGGGAGCTGTTTTTT. Its translation is CASRRGQNTGELFF.

This clonotype has only a few counts. V is TRBV6-6 and J is TRBJ1-2; D uncertain. CDR1 and CDR2 from the germline V gene are MNHNY and SVGAGI (reference sequence). The CDR3 is 14 residues long. With 5 bases removed from V and 5 bases from J, the gap between germline ends came to 15 bases. As DNA, the CDR3 is TGTGCCAGCAGTCACAGTCAGACCTTATATGGCTACACCTTC. Residues: CASSHSQTLYGYTF.

This clonotype was counted ten times or more. This chain links TRBV5-1 with TRBJ1-2, with D possibly TRBD1 on 5 matching bases. The CDR3 contains 16 residues. The V gene's germline CDR1 is SGHRS and CDR2 YFSETQ. The V end lost 0 bases, the J end lost 7 bases, and 19 bases lay between the germline ends. CDR3 region: CASSLAGRFTPFGYTF. CDR3 sequence (DNA): TGCGCCAGCAGCTTGGCGGGGCGTTTCACCCCCTTTGGCTACACCTTC.

This clonotype was detected a few times. V is TRBV10-3 and J is TRBJ1-1, with no clear D. Germline values: CDR1 ENHRY, CDR2 SYGVKD. V was clipped by 6 bases and J by 6 bases, with 8 bases between them. This CDR3 contains 11 residues. The chain's CDR3 is CAIRVGSEAFF. The CDR3 DNA is TGTGCCATCAGAGTTGGATCTGAAGCTTTCTTT.

This clonotype occurred a few times. A read error is possible here, since a much larger clone lies one base away. The chain uses TRBV6-6 and TRBJ2-1; 12 bases are shared with TRBD2. V lost 5 bases, J lost 4 bases, and 3 bases stayed unmatched. The CDR3 runs 15 residues. Germline V gene data show CDR1 as MNHNY and CDR2 as SVGAGI (reference sequence). The CDR3 nucleotides read TGTGCCAGCAGTACGACTAGCGGGGGATACAATGAGCAGTTCTTC. This codes for CASSTTSGGYNEQFF.

This chain joins TRBV10-3 and TRBJ2-7; D may correspond to TRBD1 or TRBD2 (6 bases each). Deletions cut 6 bases from V and 6 bases from J, with 15 bases between. The CDR3 spans 13 residues. Germline-derived CDR1 and CDR2 are ENHRY and SYGVKD. CDR3 in amino acids: CAISQAKGGEQYV. The CDR3 DNA is TGTGCCATCAGCCAGGCTAAGGGGGGCGAGCAGTACGTC.

The chain couples TRBV7-2 to TRBJ1-1, with unresolved D. Germline assignment: CDR1 SGHTA and CDR2 FQGNSA. This CDR3 comprises 16 residues. With 2 bases removed from V and 0 bases from J, the gap between germline ends came to 13 bases. The CDR3 loop is CASSLYPISMNTEAFF. The CDR3 nucleotides are TGTGCCAGCAGCTTATATCCGATTTCCATGAACACTGAAGCTTTCTTT.

This clonotype was seen a handful of times. The chain links TRBV7-2 to TRBJ1-1; 7 bases are a match to TRBD1. CDR1 and CDR2 (germline): SGHTA, FQGNSA. This CDR3 has 13 residues. V trimming: 1 base; J trimming: 11 bases; junction bases outside the gene matches: 7. CDR3 nucleotide sequence: TGTGCCAGCAGCTTAGAAGGGGGCCGGGGCGCTTTCTTT. It specifies CASSLEGGRGAFF.

The rearrangement joins TRBV6-5 to TRBJ2-5, with a tentative D call TRBD2 (6 bases). CDR3 size: 14 residues. Germline V lookup: CDR1 MNHEY, CDR2 SVGAGI. With 5 bases removed from V and 1 base from J, the gap between germline ends came to 11 bases. This CDR3 reads CASSRPGLQETQYF. Here the CDR3 DNA reads TGTGCCAGCAGTAGACCGGGACTCCAAGAGACCCAGTACTTC.

The chain has TRBV7-3 and TRBJ2-7; no firm D call. Trimming cost V 1 base and J 2 bases, with 15 bases left between them. Germline values: CDR1 SGHTA, CDR2 FQGTGA. The CDR3 length is 16 residues. The CDR3 sequence is CASSLKGPLTTYEQYF. The DNA of the CDR3 is TGTGCCAGCAGCTTAAAGGGCCCCTTGACCACCTACGAGCAGTACTTC.

The rearrangement joins TRBV5-1 to TRBJ1-2; 7 bases fit TRBD1. This CDR3 contains 17 residues. Germline loops: CDR1 SGHRS, CDR2 YFSETQ. Trimming removed 0 bases from V and 6 bases from J; junction bases left unmatched: 14. The CDR3 reads CASSLEAHRDSQDGYTF. CDR3 nucleotide sequence: TGCGCCAGCAGCTTGGAGGCCCACCGGGACAGTCAGGATGGCTACACCTTC.